One sample yielded the 2 T cell receptor beta chains listed below, sequenced in a study of blood T cells in healthy people across ages. Combining a sample-barcoded 5' primer with a J-beta primer mix, a second PCR ran for roughly 6 to 11 cycles. TCRdb re-derived calls from the 5' RACE reads in MiXCR, one entry per CDR3 protein. The table includes some 1.4 million distinct CDR3 sequences, 35% to 45% detected once. The sequenced material came from blood. Receptors originate from a woman aged 18-29 years in good health.

The chain links TRBV6-2 or TRBV6-3 to TRBJ2-3, with 8 bases fitting TRBD1. CDR1 and CDR2 (germline): MNHEY, SVGEGT. Trimming removed 2 bases from V and 7 bases from J; junction bases left unmatched: 20. The CDR3 has 19 amino acids. DNA of the CDR3: TGTGCCAGCAGTTACACCTCATCCGGGACAGGCGCACAACCTTATACGCAGTATTTT. Amino acids: CASSYTSSGTGAQPYTQYF.

This clonotype was found a few times. V and J are TRBV2 and TRBJ2-3; D possibly corresponds to TRBD2 (6 bases). Deletions cut 6 bases from V and 4 bases from J, with 8 bases between. The CDR3 sequence is 12 residues long. CDR1 and CDR2 (germline): SNHLY, FYNNEI. This chain's CDR3 is CASRVAADTQYF. In DNA form, the CDR3 reads TGTGCCAGCAGAGTAGCGGCAGATACGCAGTATTTT.